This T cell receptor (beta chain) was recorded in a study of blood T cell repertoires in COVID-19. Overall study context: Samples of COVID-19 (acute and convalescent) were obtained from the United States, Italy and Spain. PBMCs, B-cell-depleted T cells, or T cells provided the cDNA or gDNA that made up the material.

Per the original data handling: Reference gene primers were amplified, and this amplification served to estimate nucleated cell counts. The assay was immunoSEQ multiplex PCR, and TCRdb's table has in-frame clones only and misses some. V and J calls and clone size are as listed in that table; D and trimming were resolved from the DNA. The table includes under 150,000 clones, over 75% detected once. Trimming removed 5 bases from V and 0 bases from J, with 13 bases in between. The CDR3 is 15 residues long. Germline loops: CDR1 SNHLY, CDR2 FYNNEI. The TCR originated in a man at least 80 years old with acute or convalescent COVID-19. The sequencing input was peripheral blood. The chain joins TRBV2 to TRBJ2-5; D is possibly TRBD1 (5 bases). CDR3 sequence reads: CASSRYGANQETQYF. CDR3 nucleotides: TGTGCCAGCAGTCGTTATGGGGCCAACCAAGAGACCCAGTACTTC.